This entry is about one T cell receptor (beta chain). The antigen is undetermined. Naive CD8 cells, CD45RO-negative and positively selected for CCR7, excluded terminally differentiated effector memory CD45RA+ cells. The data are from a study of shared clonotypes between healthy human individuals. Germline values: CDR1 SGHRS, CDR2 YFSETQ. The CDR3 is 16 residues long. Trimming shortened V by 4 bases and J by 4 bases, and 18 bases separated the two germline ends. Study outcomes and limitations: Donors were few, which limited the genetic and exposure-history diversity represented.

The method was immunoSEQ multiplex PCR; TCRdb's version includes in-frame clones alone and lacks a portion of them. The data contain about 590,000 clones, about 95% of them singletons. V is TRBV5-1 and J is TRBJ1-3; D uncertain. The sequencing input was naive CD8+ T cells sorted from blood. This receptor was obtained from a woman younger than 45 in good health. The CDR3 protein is CASSMKPGSKGNTIYF. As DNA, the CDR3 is TGCGCCAGCAGCATGAAACCAGGCTCTAAAGGAAACACCATATATTTT.